Below, 17 T cell receptor beta chains from the same sample are listed, as sequenced in a study of shared clonotypes between healthy human individuals. Naive CD8 cells, CD45RO-negative and positively selected for CCR7, excluded terminally differentiated effector memory CD45RA+ cells. Here immunoSEQ multiplex PCR was the method, and the copy in TCRdb shows in-frame clones only, minus some. The data hold about 2 million clones, with just under 95% observed a single time. Sequenced input: naive CD8+ T cells sorted from blood. These receptors all come from a man aged 18 to 29 in good health.

This chain links TRBV7-2 with TRBJ2-3; the D call may be TRBD1 or TRBD2 (5 bases each). The V and J ends lost 1 base and 2 bases respectively, with 10 bases between them. The length of the CDR3 is 15 residues. Germline CDR1 SGHTA, CDR2 FQGNSA. The CDR3 reads CASSLVAGTTDTQYF. The CDR3 coding sequence is TGTGCCAGCAGCTTAGTTGCTGGGACCACAGATACGCAGTATTTT. Complete variable domain (other parts from reference TRBV7-2 and TRBJ2-3): GAGVSQSPSNKVTEKGKDVELRCDPISGHTALYWYRQSLGQGLEFLIYFQGNSAPDKSGLPSDRFSAERTGGSVSTLTIQRTQQEDSAVYLCASSLVAGTTDTQYFGPGTRLTVL.

The chain links TRBV5-1 to TRBJ2-7; D gene unclear. Germline CDR1 is SGHRS and CDR2 is YFSETQ. V was shortened by 7 bases and J by 2 bases, with 7 bases between the two germline ends. There are 11 residues in the CDR3. The CDR3 DNA reads TGCGCCAGCGCCCCCCCCTACGAGCAGTACTTC. It specifies CASAPPYEQYF. The entire variable domain, with the rest obtained from reference TRBV5-1 and TRBJ2-7, is as follows: KAGVTQTPRYLIKTRGQQVTLSCSPISGHRSVSWYQQTPGQGLQFLFEYFSETQRNKGNFPGRFSGRQFSNSRSEMNVSTLELGDSALYLCASAPPYEQYFGPGTRLTVT.

This clone was recorded only once. The V call is TRBV14, the J call TRBJ1-1; D call uncertain. The germline V gene encodes CDR1 SGHDN and CDR2 FVKESK. The CDR3 consists of 16 residues. V lost 0 bases and J 0 bases, leaving 11 bases between the germline ends. Written as DNA, the CDR3 is TGTGCCAGCAGCCAAGATGGGGAGGCGCTGAACACTGAAGCTTTCTTT. It translates to CASSQDGEALNTEAFF.

V usage is TRBV7-6 and J usage is TRBJ2-1; the match to TRBD1 covers 9 bases. Trimming removed 5 bases from V and 8 bases from J; junction bases left unmatched: 7. The CDR3 loop spans 14 amino acids. Per the germline V gene, CDR1 is SGHVS and CDR2 is FNYEAQ. The CDR3 here is CASSAGTGNYEQFF. Here the CDR3 DNA reads TGTGCCAGCAGCGCAGGGACAGGGAACTATGAGCAGTTCTTC.

The chain links TRBV27 to TRBJ2-1, with D unclear. From germline, CDR1 is MNHEY and CDR2 SMNVEV (reference sequence). The CDR3 is made up of 16 amino acids. Trimming stripped 3 bases from V and 10 bases from J, with 22 bases between. CDR3 protein: CASSFLGEGPTSEQFF. The CDR3 DNA sequence: TGTGCCAGCAGTTTTCTCGGCGAAGGGCCCACGAGCGAGCAGTTCTTC.

Concerning this clone itself: The identical CDR3 is also encoded by other nucleotide sequences in the sample. The CDR3 bases are TGTGCCAGCAGTTTAGACAGATCCTACGAGCAGTACTTC. Translated: CASSLDRSYEQYF. The V and J genes are TRBV27 and TRBJ2-7; possibly TRBD1 for D (5 bases). Trimming cost V 2 bases and J 1 base, with 6 bases left between them. CDR3 size: 13 residues. Germline V gene data show CDR1 as MNHEY and CDR2 as SMNVEV (reference sequence).

The J gene is TRBJ1-1, the V gene TRBV4-3, with a tentative D call TRBD1 (5 bases). With 1 base removed from V and 5 bases from J, the gap between germline ends came to 11 bases. CDR3 length: 14 amino acids. CDR1 and CDR2 (germline): LGHNA, YSLEER. CDR3 DNA: TGCGCCAGCAGCCAAGGCCCAGGGCTAACTGAAGCTTTCTTT. Translated: CASSQGPGLTEAFF.

The V call is TRBV27, the J call TRBJ2-1; 7 bases agree with TRBD1. Losses at the gene ends were 6 bases for V and 9 bases for J; bases not matched to a gene: 2. Germline V gene data show CDR1 as MNHEY and CDR2 as SMNVEV (reference sequence). CDR3 length equals 11 residues. CDR3 nucleotide sequence: TGTGCCAGCAGGACAGGGATTGAGCAGTTCTTC. Encoded protein: CASRTGIEQFF.

The rearrangement uses TRBV13 and TRBJ2-7, with D uncertain. V was shortened by 2 bases and J by 4 bases, with 9 bases between the two germline ends. Germline CDR1 PRHDT, CDR2 FYEKMQ (reference sequence). The CDR3 length is 13 residues. The CDR3 DNA reads TGTGCCAGCAGCTTAAAGGGCAGTTACGAGCAGTACTTC. Protein: CASSLKGSYEQYF. Together with reference TRBV13 and TRBJ2-7, the CDR3 gives the full variable domain: AAGVIQSPRHLIKEKRETATLKCYPIPRHDTVYWYQQGPGQDPQFLISFYEKMQSDKGSIPDRFSAQQFSDYHSELNMSSLELGDSALYFCASSLKGSYEQYFGPGTRLTVT.

This clone appeared a few times. Other DNA sequences of this sample code for an identical CDR3. The J gene is TRBJ2-2, the V gene TRBV7-9; D not resolved. The CDR3 extends over 12 amino acids. Trimming took off 3 bases at V and 5 bases at J, with 4 bases between the two ends. Germline lookup yields CDR1 SEHNR and CDR2 FQNEAQ (reference sequence). CDR3 in amino acids: CASSLWTGELFF. The CDR3 DNA is TGTGCCAGCAGCTTGTGGACCGGGGAGCTGTTTTTT. Looking up the rest from reference TRBV7-9 and TRBJ2-2 gives the full variable domain: DTGVSQNPRHKITKRGQNVTFRCDPISEHNRLYWYRQTLGQGPEFLTYFQNEAQLEKSRLLSDRFSAERPKGSFSTLEIQRTEQGDSAMYLCASSLWTGELFFGEGSRLTVL.

The CDR3 region is CARGQGGNNEQFF. CDR3 bases: TGTGCCCGAGGACAGGGGGGGAACAATGAGCAGTTCTTC. This sequence joins TRBV2 and TRBJ2-1, with 10 bases aligning to TRBD1. The CDR3 is 13 residues long. The junction had 6 bases not matched to a gene; V was cut back by 11 bases and J by 5 bases. Germline lookup yields CDR1 SNHLY and CDR2 FYNNEI.

The chain is built from TRBV7-6 and TRBJ2-2, with 7 bases fitting TRBD2. The germline CDR1 and CDR2 sequences are SGHVS and FNYEAQ. CDR3 size: 15 residues. J gave up 1 base and V 5 bases, and 4 bases lay outside the gene matches. Here the CDR3 DNA reads TGTGCCAGCAGCCCGGAGCGGGGGAACACCGGGGAGCTGTTTTTT. It yields the protein CASSPERGNTGELFF.

This rearrangement joins TRBV7-8 to TRBJ1-6; a weak D match, TRBD1 (5 bases). V was cut by 0 bases and J by 4 bases, with 10 bases left in between. Per the germline V gene, CDR1 is SGHVS and CDR2 is FQNEAQ. The CDR3 contains 16 residues. The chain's CDR3 is CASSLARGVYNSPLHF. CDR3 nucleotide sequence: TGTGCCAGCAGCTTAGCGCGGGGGGTGTATAATTCACCCCTCCACTTT. Looking up the rest from reference TRBV7-8 and TRBJ1-6 gives the full variable domain: GAGVSQSPRYKVAKRGQDVALRCDPISGHVSLFWYQQALGQGPEFLTYFQNEAQLDKSGLPSDRFFAERPEGSVSTLKIQRTQQEDSAVYLCASSLARGVYNSPLHFGNGTRLTVT.

The chain combines TRBV11-1 with TRBJ2-3; no clear D. The germline CDR1 and CDR2 sequences are SGHAT and FQDESV (reference sequence). Trimming stripped 5 bases from V and 6 bases from J, with 9 bases between. The CDR3 has 12 amino acids. DNA of the CDR3: TGTGCCAGCAGCGTGGTTGAGGATACGCAGTATTTT. The encoded protein is CASSVVEDTQYF. The whole variable domain, filled in from reference TRBV11-1 and TRBJ2-3, reads EAEVAQSPRYKITEKSQAVAFWCDPISGHATLYWYRQILGQGPELLVQFQDESVVDDSQLPKDRFSAERLKGVDSTLKIQPAELGDSAMYLCASSVVEDTQYFGPGTRLTVL.

This rearrangement joins TRBV6-1 to TRBJ1-4; TRBD1 might be the D (6 bases). This CDR3 is 14 amino acids long. Germline CDR1 and CDR2: MNHNS and SASEGT. Trimming shortened V by 3 bases and J by 4 bases, and 9 bases separated the two germline ends. For the CDR3, the DNA is TGTGCCAGCAGTGAGGACAGATTTAATGAAAAACTGTTTTTT. Its protein is CASSEDRFNEKLFF.

As DNA, the CDR3 is TGTGCCAGCAGTTTCAGGAGTGGGGATACGCAGTATTTT. Its translation: CASSFRSGDTQYF. The V gene is TRBV28, the J gene TRBJ2-3, with D hard to call. CDR1 and CDR2 (germline): MDHEN, SYDVKM. The V and J ends lost 3 bases and 6 bases respectively, with 10 bases between them. The CDR3 is 13 residues long.

This chain uses TRBV9 with TRBJ2-3; D is ambiguous. This CDR3 contains 14 residues. CDR1 and CDR2 (germline): SGDLS, YYNGEE. With 3 bases removed from V and 0 bases from J, the gap between germline ends came to 8 bases. The CDR3 coding sequence is TGTGCCAGCAGCGCCGGTATTAGCACAGATACGCAGTATTTT. This codes for CASSAGISTDTQYF. The complete variable domain, with remaining parts taken from reference TRBV9 and TRBJ2-3, reads DSGVTQTPKHLITATGQRVTLRCSPRSGDLSVYWYQQSLDQGLQFLIQYYNGEERAKGNILERFSAQQFPDLHSELNLSSLELGDSALYFCASSAGISTDTQYFGPGTRLTVL.